The count of the clone carrying this TCR beta chain is one. The sample originates from a study of lymphopenia after photon versus proton radiotherapy. The CDR3 consists of 15 residues. Germline V gene lookup returns CDR1 GTSNPN and CDR2 SVGIG (reference sequence). Trimming left V 2 bases short and J 1 base short, with 13 bases between. The assay was immunoSEQ multiplex PCR, and TCRdb's table has in-frame clones only and misses some. Among around 18,000 clones listed, 65% to 90% were seen once. The sample consisted of peripheral blood, taken from a patient treated with proton-based radiotherapy. The rearrangement uses TRBV30 and TRBJ2-3, with a weak D call TRBD1 (6 bases). The TCR originated in a man in his sixties or seventies with pancreatic cancer. This chain's CDR3 is CAWSPTGYGTDTQYF. CDR3 DNA sequence: TGTGCCTGGAGTCCCACAGGGTATGGCACAGATACGCAGTATTTT.